This T cell receptor beta chain came from a study of blood T cell repertoires in COVID-19. On the study more broadly: Samples representing acute and convalescent COVID-19 were sourced from the United States, Italy and Spain.

The germline V and J ends were trimmed by 0 bases and 3 bases, with 6 bases remaining between them. Germline CDR1 and CDR2: SGHAT and FQNNGV. The CDR3 is 13 amino acids. Original data processing: Amplifying reference gene primers gave estimates of nucleated cell counts. Repertoires were generated with immunoSEQ multiplex PCR, while TCRdb's copy carries only in-frame clones and drops some. V, J and clone size derive from that table, while D and trimming were established from the DNA sequence. The table lists around 57,000 clones, more than 75% of them singletons. The source material was peripheral blood. The receptor's source is a woman in her sixties or seventies with acute or convalescent COVID-19. The J gene is TRBJ2-7, the V gene TRBV11-2; D is unclear. CDR3 coding DNA: TGTGCCAGCAGCTTAGAGAACGGCTACGAGCAGTACTTC. Translated: CASSLENGYEQYF.